This T cell receptor (beta chain) is drawn from a study of response to subunit inactivated influenza vaccine. With respect to this clonotype: Its target is unknown.

TCRdb re-analysed the RT-PCR reads in MiXCR, keeping a single row per CDR3 protein. The table includes 500,000 to 600,000 distinct CDR3 sequences, 10% to 15% detected once. Trimming shortened V by 1 base and J by 2 bases, and 10 bases separated the two germline ends. There are 15 residues in the CDR3. Germline V gives CDR1 SGHDT, CDR2 YYEEEE. Study outcomes and limitations: Authors proposed each seasonal influenza vaccination draws in few new T cells.

The material was PBMCs from blood, obtained around seven weeks after vaccination. J is TRBJ1-5 and V is TRBV5-6, with D perhaps matching TRBD1 (5 bases). This TCR derives from a man aged 50 to 59 who received an inactivated influenza vaccine. CDR3 DNA: TGTGCCAGCAGCTTGAAGGGACTCGGCAATCAGCCCCAGCATTTT. This codes for CASSLKGLGNQPQHF.